This entry concerns a single T cell receptor (beta chain). Its antigen is not identified. Specified treatment: oral pan-JAK inhibitor, 5-10 mg twice daily. The study team obtained lesional scalp punch biopsies and peripheral blood from alopecia areata patients. Following RNA extraction, reverse transcription yielded cDNA that acted as the sequencing template. TCRdb keeps only in-frame clones here, not all; method: immunoSEQ multiplex PCR. This sample has around 270,000 clones, with roughly 64% found just once. The data stem from a study of CD8+ T cells in alopecia areata. About the study: Tofacitinib therapy lasting 6 to 18 months was followed by 6 months off drug.

Study outcomes and limitations: It was observed that many expanded lesional clones persisted in scalp and blood during tofacitinib.

The CDR3 has 13 residues. Trimming removed 4 bases from V and 4 bases from J, with 10 bases in between. Germline CDR1 SGHTA, CDR2 FQGTGA. The V gene is TRBV7-3, the J gene TRBJ2-5; TRBD1 is a possible D gene (5 bases). This sequence was found in a human donor with alopecia areata. This sample comprised CD4+ T cells sorted from blood, obtained at week 24, from a patient treated with tofacitinib. The CDR3 coding sequence is TGTGCCAGCAGCTCTCTCCAGGGAGAGACCCAGTACTTC. Translated: CASSSLQGETQYF.